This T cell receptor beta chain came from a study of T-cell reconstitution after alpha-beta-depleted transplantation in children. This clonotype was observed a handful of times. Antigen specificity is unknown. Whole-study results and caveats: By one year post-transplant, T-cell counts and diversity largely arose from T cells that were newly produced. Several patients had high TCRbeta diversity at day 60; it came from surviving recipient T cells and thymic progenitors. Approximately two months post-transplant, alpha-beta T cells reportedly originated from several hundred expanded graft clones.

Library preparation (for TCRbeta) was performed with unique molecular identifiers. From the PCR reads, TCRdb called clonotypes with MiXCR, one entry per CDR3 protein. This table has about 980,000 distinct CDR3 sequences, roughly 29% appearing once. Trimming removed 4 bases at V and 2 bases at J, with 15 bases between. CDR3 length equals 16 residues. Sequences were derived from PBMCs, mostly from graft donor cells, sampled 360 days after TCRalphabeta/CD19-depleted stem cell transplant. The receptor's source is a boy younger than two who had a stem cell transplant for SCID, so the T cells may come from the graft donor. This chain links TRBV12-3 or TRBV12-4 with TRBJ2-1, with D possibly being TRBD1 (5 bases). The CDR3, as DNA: TGTGCCAGCAGTTCCCCATCCAGGGTCCCCTACAATGAGCAGTTCTTC. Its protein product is CASSSPSRVPYNEQFF.